This TCR beta chain was observed in a study of shared T cell receptors in the human thymus. Trimming took off 2 bases at V and 2 bases at J, with 10 bases between the two ends. The CDR3 has 14 amino acids. From germline, CDR1 is SGHVS and CDR2 FQNEAQ. Assay: immunoSEQ multiplex PCR; the TCRdb copy retains only in-frame clones and omits some. This sample carries some 700,000 clones, 75% to 90% of them seen once, and the ten largest clones take over 0.008%. The same data also went into a second study, on human thymus T cells.

Sequencing was carried out using thymocytes. The TCR sequence derives from a girl less than two years old with a congenital heart defect. The chain recombines TRBV7-8 with TRBJ2-7; TRBD2 might be the D (6 bases). CDR3 loop: CASSLLGSPYEQYF. The DNA of the CDR3 is TGTGCCAGCAGCTTACTCGGGAGCCCCTACGAGCAGTACTTC.